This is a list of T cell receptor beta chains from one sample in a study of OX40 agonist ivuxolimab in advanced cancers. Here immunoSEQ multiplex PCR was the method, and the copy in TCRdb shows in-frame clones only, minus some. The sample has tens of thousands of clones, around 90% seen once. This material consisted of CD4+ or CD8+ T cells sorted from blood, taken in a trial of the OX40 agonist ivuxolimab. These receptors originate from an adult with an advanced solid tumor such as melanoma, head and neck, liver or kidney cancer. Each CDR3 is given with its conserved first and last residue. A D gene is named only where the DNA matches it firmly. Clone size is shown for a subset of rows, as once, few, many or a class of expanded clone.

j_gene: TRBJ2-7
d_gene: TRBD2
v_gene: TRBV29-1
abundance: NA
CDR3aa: CSVLTTSHEQYF
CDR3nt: TGCAGCGTTCTTACGACTAGCCACGAGCAGTACTTC

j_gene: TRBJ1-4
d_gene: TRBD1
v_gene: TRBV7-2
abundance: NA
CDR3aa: CASSLAGTANEKLFF
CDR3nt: TGTGCCAGCAGCTTAGCCGGGACAGCTAATGAAAAACTGTTTTTT

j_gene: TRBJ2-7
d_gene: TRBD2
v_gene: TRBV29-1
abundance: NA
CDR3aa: CSVRRESSYEQYF
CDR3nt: TGCAGCGTTAGGCGGGAGAGCTCCTACGAGCAGTACTTC

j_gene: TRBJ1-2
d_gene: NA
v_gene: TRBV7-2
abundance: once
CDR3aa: CASSLGVGDLPF
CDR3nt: TGTGCCAGCAGCTTAGGGGTGGGGGACCTCCCCTTC

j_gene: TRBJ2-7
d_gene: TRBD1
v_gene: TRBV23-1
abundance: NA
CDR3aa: CASSQPPDRDHLEQYF
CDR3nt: TGCGCCAGCAGTCAACCCCCGGACAGGGATCACCTCGAGCAGTACTTC

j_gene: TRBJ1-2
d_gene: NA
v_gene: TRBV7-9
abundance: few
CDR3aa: CASSLGASANGYTF
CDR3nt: TGTGCCAGCAGCTTAGGGGCCAGCGCAAATGGCTACACCTTC

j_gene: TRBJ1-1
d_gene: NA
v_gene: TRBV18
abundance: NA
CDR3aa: CASSYNRDNTEAFF
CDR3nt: TGTGCCAGCTCGTACAACAGGGACAACACTGAAGCTTTCTTT

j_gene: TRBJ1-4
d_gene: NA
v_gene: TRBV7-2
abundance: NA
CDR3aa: CASSLAFANEKLFF
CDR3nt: TGTGCCAGCAGCTTAGCGTTCGCTAATGAAAAACTGTTTTTT

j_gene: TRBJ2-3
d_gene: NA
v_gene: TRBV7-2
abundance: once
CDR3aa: CASSLGLLTFFTDTQYF
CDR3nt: TGTGCCAGCAGCTTAGGGCTCCTCACTTTCTTCACAGATACGCAGTATTTT

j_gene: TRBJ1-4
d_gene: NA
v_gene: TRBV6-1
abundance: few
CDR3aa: CASSSWTGGDEKLFF
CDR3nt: TGTGCCAGCAGTTCGTGGACGGGAGGAGATGAAAAACTGTTTTTT

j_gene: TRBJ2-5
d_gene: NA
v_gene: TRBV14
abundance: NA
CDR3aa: CASSQVKKERQVTQETQYF
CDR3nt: TGTGCCAGCAGCCAAGTCAAGAAAGAGAGACAGGTGACCCAAGAGACCCAGTACTTC

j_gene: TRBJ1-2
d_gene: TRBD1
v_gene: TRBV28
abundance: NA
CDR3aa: CASRTGQGAGGYTF
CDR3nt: TGTGCCAGCAGGACGGGACAGGGGGCGGGTGGCTACACCTTC

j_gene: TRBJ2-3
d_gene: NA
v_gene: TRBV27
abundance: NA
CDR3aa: CASSAPPIGDDTQYF
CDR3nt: TGTGCCAGCAGTGCACCTCCCATCGGGGATGATACGCAGTATTTT

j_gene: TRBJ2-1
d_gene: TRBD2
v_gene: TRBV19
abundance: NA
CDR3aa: CATRIAGGPYNEQFF
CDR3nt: TGTGCCACCAGGATAGCGGGAGGGCCCTACAATGAGCAGTTCTTC

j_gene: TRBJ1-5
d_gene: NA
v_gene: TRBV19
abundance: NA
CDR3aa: CASSAGVRQPQHF
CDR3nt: TGTGCCAGTAGTGCGGGGGTACGGCAGCCCCAGCATTTT

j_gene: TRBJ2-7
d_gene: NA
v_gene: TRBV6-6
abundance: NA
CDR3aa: CASRLRTASYEQYF
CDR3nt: TGTGCCAGCAGGCTCCGGACAGCGAGCTACGAGCAGTACTTC

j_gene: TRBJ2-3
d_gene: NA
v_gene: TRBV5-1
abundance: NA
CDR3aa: CASSGWTGTDTQYF
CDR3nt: TGCGCCAGCAGCGGGTGGACGGGGACAGATACGCAGTATTTT

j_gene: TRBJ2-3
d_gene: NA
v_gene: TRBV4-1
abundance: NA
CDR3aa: CASMGMGIDTQYF
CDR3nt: TGCGCCAGCATGGGTATGGGAATCGATACGCAGTATTTT

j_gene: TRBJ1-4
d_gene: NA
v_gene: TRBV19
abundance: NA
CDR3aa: CASSLQQGTVEKLFF
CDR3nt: TGTGCCAGTAGTCTCCAACAGGGAACGGTCGAAAAACTGTTTTTT

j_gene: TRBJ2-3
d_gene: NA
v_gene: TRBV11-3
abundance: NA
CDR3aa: CASTEGSTDTQYF
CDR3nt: TGTGCCAGCACCGAGGGCTCGACAGATACGCAGTATTTT

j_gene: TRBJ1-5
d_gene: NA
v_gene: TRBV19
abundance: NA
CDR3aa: CASNPPMGDSENQPQHF
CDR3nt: TGTGCCAGTAACCCACCTATGGGCGACAGTGAGAATCAGCCCCAGCATTTT

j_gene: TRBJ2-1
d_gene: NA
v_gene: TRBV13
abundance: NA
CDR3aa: CASSIEDRGYNEQFF
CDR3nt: TGTGCCAGCAGCATAGAAGACAGAGGCTACAATGAGCAGTTCTTC

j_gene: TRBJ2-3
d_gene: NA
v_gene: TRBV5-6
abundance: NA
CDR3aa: CASSFGPRSGDTQYF
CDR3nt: TGTGCCAGCAGCTTTGGGCCCAGGAGTGGAGATACGCAGTATTTT

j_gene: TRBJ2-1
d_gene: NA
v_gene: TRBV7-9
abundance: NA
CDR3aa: CASSLSQGKSTAYNEQFF
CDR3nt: TGTGCCAGCAGCTTAAGCCAGGGCAAGTCTACAGCCTACAATGAGCAGTTCTTC

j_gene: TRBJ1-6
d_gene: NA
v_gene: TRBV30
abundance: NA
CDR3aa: CAWSVSTVYHF
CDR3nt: TGTGCCTGGAGTGTATCTACGGTCTACCACTTT

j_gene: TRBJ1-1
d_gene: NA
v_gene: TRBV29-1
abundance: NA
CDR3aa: CSVVKQVMNTEAFF
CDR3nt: TGCAGCGTGGTGAAACAGGTAATGAACACTGAAGCTTTCTTT

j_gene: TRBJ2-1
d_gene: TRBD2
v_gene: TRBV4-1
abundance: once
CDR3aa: CASSQDGLAGENEQFF
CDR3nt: TGCGCCAGCAGCCAAGATGGACTAGCGGGGGAGAATGAGCAGTTCTTC

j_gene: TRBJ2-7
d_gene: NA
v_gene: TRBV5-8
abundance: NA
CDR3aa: CASSLQGSTVDEQYF
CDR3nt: TGTGCCAGCAGCTTGCAGGGGTCCACAGTAGACGAGCAGTACTTC

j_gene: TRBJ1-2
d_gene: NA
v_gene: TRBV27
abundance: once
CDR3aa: CASSLRENYGYTF
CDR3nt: TGTGCCAGCAGCCTAAGGGAGAACTATGGCTACACCTTC

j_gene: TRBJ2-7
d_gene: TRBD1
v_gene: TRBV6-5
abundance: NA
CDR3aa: CASRRGWTGGYEQYF
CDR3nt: TGTGCCAGCAGAAGAGGATGGACAGGGGGCTACGAGCAGTACTTC

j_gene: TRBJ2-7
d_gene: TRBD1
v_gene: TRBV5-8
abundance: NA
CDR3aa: CASSPGTGSSYEQYF
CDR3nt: TGTGCCAGCAGCCCCGGGACAGGTAGCTCCTACGAGCAGTACTTC

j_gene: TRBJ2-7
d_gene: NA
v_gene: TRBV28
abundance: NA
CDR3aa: CASSLTGTYEQYF
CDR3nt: TGTGCCAGCAGTTTAACGGGAACCTACGAGCAGTACTTC

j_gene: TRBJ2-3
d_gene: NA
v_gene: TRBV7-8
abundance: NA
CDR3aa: CASSPPGPRDTQYF
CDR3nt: TGTGCCAGCAGCCCCCCGGGACCAAGAGATACGCAGTATTTT

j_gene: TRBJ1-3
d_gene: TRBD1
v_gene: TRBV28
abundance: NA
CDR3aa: CASSSGQPGNTIYF
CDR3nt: TGTGCCAGCAGTTCGGGACAGCCAGGAAACACCATATATTTT

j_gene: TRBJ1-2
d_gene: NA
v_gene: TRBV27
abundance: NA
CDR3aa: CASSLTADYGYTF
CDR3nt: TGTGCCAGCAGTTTAACGGCCGACTATGGCTACACCTTC

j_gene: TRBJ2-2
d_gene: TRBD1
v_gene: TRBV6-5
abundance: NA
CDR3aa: CASSYSRTGRAGELFF
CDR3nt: TGTGCCAGCAGTTACTCGAGGACAGGGCGGGCCGGGGAGCTGTTTTTT

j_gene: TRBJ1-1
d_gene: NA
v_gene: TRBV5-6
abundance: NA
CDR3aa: CASSWFPGQGKDEAFF
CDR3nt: TGTGCCAGCAGTTGGTTTCCGGGACAAGGAAAAGATGAAGCTTTCTTT

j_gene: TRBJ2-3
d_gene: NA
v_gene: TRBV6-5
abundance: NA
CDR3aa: CASSRTVSTDTQYF
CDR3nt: TGTGCCAGCAGTCGGACAGTAAGCACAGATACGCAGTATTTT

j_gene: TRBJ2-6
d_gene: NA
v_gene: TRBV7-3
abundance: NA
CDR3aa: CASSNSLRLQSRANVLTF
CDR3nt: TGTGCCAGCAGCAATTCTTTACGCTTACAAAGTCGGGCCAACGTCCTGACTTTC

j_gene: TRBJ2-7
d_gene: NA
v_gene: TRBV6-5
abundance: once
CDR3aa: CASTILGYEQYF
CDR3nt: TGTGCCAGCACGATACTGGGGTACGAGCAGTACTTC

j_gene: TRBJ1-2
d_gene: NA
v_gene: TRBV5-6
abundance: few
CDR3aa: CASSLSYREGDYGYTF
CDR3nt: TGTGCCAGCAGCTTATCCTACAGGGAAGGGGACTATGGCTACACCTTC

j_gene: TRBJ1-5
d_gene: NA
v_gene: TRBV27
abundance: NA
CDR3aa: CASSLSSTGGQPQHF
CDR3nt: TGTGCCAGCAGTTTATCGTCCACAGGAGGCCAGCCCCAGCATTTT

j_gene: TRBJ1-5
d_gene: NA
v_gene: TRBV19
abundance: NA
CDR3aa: CASSRGQGPQPQHF
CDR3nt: TGTGCCAGTAGTAGGGGGCAGGGCCCCCAGCCCCAGCATTTT

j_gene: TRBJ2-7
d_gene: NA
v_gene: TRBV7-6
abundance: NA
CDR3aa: CASSLEAGYGNEQYF
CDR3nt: TGTGCCAGCAGCTTAGAGGCCGGGTACGGCAACGAGCAGTACTTC

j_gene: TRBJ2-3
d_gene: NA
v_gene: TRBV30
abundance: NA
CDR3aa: CAWRGGPGTDTQYF
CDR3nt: TGTGCCTGGAGGGGGGGCCCAGGCACAGATACGCAGTATTTT

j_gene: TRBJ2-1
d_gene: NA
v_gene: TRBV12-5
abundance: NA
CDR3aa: CASGVGGLDNEQFF
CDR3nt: TGTGCTAGTGGTGTCGGGGGCCTTGACAATGAGCAGTTCTTC

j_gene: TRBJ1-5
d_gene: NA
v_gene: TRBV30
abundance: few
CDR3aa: CAWSGGTSQRPQHF
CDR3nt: TGTGCCTGGAGTGGGGGGACGAGCCAGCGGCCCCAGCATTTT

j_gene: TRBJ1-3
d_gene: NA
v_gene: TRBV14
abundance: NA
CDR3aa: CASSQERGLPGNTIYF
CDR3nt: TGTGCCAGCAGCCAAGAGAGGGGTCTACCTGGAAACACCATATATTTT

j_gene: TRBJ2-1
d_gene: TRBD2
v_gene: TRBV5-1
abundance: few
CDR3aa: CASSLYGAGVGSNEQFF
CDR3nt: TGCGCCAGCAGCTTGTATGGGGCGGGAGTGGGGTCCAATGAGCAGTTCTTC

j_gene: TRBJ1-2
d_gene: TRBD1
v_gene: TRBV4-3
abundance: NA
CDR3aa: CASSQRQTGGGYTF
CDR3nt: TGCGCCAGCAGCCAACGCCAAACAGGGGGTGGCTACACCTTC